Presented here are 3 T cell receptor beta chains from one specimen sequenced in a study of graft-versus-host responses after intestinal transplantation. Assay: immunoSEQ multiplex PCR; the TCRdb copy retains only in-frame clones and omits some. The sample includes about 85,000 clones, approximately 90% of them seen just once. These receptors' antigens are unknown. Source: unstimulated CD8+ T cells sorted from spleen or lymph node cells, taken before transplant. These receptors all stem from a human donor who was the organ donor for an intestinal transplant.

V and J are TRBV6-5 and TRBJ1-4; D uncertain. The CDR3 totals 15 residues. V was trimmed by 7 bases and J by 7 bases, leaving 19 bases between them. Germline CDR1 reads MNHEY; CDR2 reads SVGAGI. CDR3 residues: CASTIASRWIEKLFF. The CDR3 DNA reads TGTGCCAGCACCATCGCGAGTAGGTGGATTGAAAAACTGTTTTTT.

The CDR3 coding sequence is TGTGCCAGCGGCACCCTCGGGACCGGGGAGCTGTTTTTT. Encoded protein: CASGTLGTGELFF. The chain has TRBV5-6 and TRBJ2-2; D call uncertain. The CDR3 totals 13 residues. The ends were cut back, 7 bases at V and 5 bases at J, with 12 bases in the middle. Germline CDR1 is SGHDT and CDR2 is YYEEEE.

This clone was seen a single time. The CDR3 loop is CASSPPGGHTANTDTQYF. Here the CDR3 DNA reads TGTGCCAGCAGCCCACCAGGGGGCCATACAGCAAACACAGATACGCAGTATTTT. The chain is built from TRBV11-2 and TRBJ2-3; 8 nucleotides match TRBD1. CDR3 length: 18 amino acids. Germline trimming cut 5 bases from V and 2 bases from J; bases unmatched to any gene: 15. Germline CDR1 reads SGHAT; CDR2 reads FQNNGV.